What follows is one T cell receptor beta chain and its context. This sample is part of a study of shared clonotypes between healthy human individuals. V shed 3 bases, J shed 5 bases, and the junction held 11 bases outside the gene matches. This CDR3 has 16 residues. Germline CDR1 SEHNR, CDR2 FQNEAQ (reference sequence). The table came from immunoSEQ multiplex PCR; TCRdb's copy has only in-frame clones and leaves some out. The repertoire consists of fewer than 650,000 clones, with around 81% occurring once and the leading ten covering approximately 12%. The specimen was PBMCs. The rearrangement uses TRBV7-9 and TRBJ1-2, with TRBD1 matching over 8 bases. This receptor was obtained from a woman in her forties in good health. Some clones in this sample may be carry-over from other donors' samples. The CDR3 is CASSFPSARGQYGYTF. CDR3 DNA sequence: TGTGCCAGCAGCTTCCCTTCGGCCAGGGGGCAATATGGCTACACCTTC.